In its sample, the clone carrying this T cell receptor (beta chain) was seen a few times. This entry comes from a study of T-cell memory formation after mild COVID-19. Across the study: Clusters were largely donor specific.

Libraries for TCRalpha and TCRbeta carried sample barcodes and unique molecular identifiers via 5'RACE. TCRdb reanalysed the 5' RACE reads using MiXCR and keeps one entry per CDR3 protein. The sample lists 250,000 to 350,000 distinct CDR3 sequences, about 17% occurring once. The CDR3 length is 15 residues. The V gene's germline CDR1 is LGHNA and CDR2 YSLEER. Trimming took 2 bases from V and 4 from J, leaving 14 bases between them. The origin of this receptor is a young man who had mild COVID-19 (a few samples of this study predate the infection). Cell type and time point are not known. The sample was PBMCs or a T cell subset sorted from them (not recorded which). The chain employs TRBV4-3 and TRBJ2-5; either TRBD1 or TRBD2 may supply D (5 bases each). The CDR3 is CASSQMSGAGETQYF. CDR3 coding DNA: TGCGCCAGCAGCCAAATGTCCGGGGCTGGAGAGACCCAGTACTTC.